Presented here are 12 T cell receptor beta chains from one specimen sequenced in a study of early T cells in non-severe SARS-CoV-2 infection. TCRdb redid the calling of the 5' RACE reads with MiXCR, one entry per CDR3 protein. In the table there are roughly 80,000 distinct CDR3 sequences, roughly 16% of which are singletons. Sequences were obtained from whole blood. These receptors were collected from an adult who was a healthcare worker with PCR-confirmed SARS-CoV-2 infection or an uninfected control (not recorded which).

This clonotype was found a few times. The J gene is TRBJ2-6, the V gene TRBV20-1, with D hard to call. The length of the CDR3 is 13 residues. Germline values: CDR1 DFQATT, CDR2 SNEGSKA (reference sequence). Trimming stripped 3 bases from V and 1 base from J, with 4 bases between. The CDR3 bases are TGCAGTGCTAGCTATTCTGGGGCCAACGTCCTGACTTTC. This codes for CSASYSGANVLTF.

The chain recombines TRBV21-1 with TRBJ1-1; the D call of TRBD1 is as the table states it, not checked on the DNA. TRBV21-1 is a pseudogene segment. CDR3 size: 15 residues. CDR3 residues: CASSLPGTPPVQAFF. The CDR3 coding sequence is TGTGCCAGCAGCTTACCCGGGACACCGCCGGTCCAAGCTTTCTTT.

This clonotype was seen a handful of times. The V call is TRBV6-5, the J call TRBJ1-1, with 8 bases fitting TRBD1. The CDR3 has 14 residues. The J segment lost 4 bases and the V segment lost 6 bases, leaving 7 bases of the junction unmatched. CDR1 and CDR2 from the germline V gene are MNHEY and SVGAGI. CDR3 region: CASRGQAGTTEAFF. The DNA for the CDR3 is TGTGCCAGCAGGGGACAGGCGGGGACCACTGAAGCTTTCTTT.

This clonotype came up a few times. Sequence at one end of the junction differs from germline and may be a read error. The rearrangement links TRBV13 to TRBJ1-2; 8 positions match TRBD1. Germline lookup yields CDR1 PRHDT and CDR2 FYEKMQ (reference sequence). The CDR3 sequence is 16 residues long. DNA of the CDR3: TGTGCCAGCAGCCTAGGGGGTGGGACAGGCAGCTATGGCTACACCTTC. This gives the protein CASSLGGGTGSYGYTF.

Turning to this clonotype: The junction departs from the called germline gene at one end, perhaps through a read error. This chain connects TRBV4-2 to TRBJ2-7, with unresolved D. The V gene's germline CDR1 is LGHNA and CDR2 YNFKEQ. CDR3 size: 13 residues. The CDR3, as DNA: TGTGCCAGCAGCCAAGACTATGCGTACGAGCAGTATTTC. Translation gives CASSQDYAYEQYF.

This chain connects TRBV19 to TRBJ2-5; weak D call: TRBD1 (6 bases). The CDR3 covers 13 residues. Trimming cost V 10 bases and J 1 base, with 13 bases left between them. Germline CDR1 and CDR2: LNHDA and SQIVND (reference sequence). DNA for the CDR3: TGTGCCACCAGGACAGACCTCCAAGAGACCCAGTACTTC. It codes for CATRTDLQETQYF.

This clonotype occurred a few times. The J gene is TRBJ1-2, the V gene TRBV6-2 or TRBV6-3; 11 nucleotides line up with TRBD1. This CDR3 contains 14 residues. Germline CDR1 reads MNHEY; CDR2 reads SVGEGT. V lost 2 bases, J lost 4 bases, and 0 bases stayed unmatched. The CDR3 protein is CASSYGTGGYGYTF. As DNA, the CDR3 is TGTGCCAGCAGTTACGGGACAGGGGGCTATGGCTACACCTTC.

The rearrangement links TRBV6-2 or TRBV6-3 to TRBJ2-1; no firm D call. This CDR3 is 13 amino acids long. V lost 0 bases and J lost 8, with 8 bases in between. Germline V gene sequence: CDR1 MNHEY, CDR2 SVGEGT. The CDR3 loop is CASSYSKLDEQFF. In DNA, the CDR3 is TGTGCCAGCAGTTACTCTAAGCTCGATGAGCAGTTCTTC.

This clonotype has only a few counts. V gene TRBV18 combines with J gene TRBJ1-5; no clear D gene. Per germline, CDR1 KGHSH and CDR2 LQKENI. The ends were cut back, 3 bases at V and 2 bases at J, with 17 bases in the middle. The CDR3 sequence is 17 residues long. This CDR3 is CASSPLEGRHGNQPQHF. CDR3 sequence (DNA): TGTGCCAGCTCACCCTTGGAAGGGAGGCACGGCAATCAGCCCCAGCATTTT.

In its sample, this clonotype was seen a few times. The rearrangement uses TRBV7-2 and TRBJ1-5, with D uncertain. V was trimmed by 3 bases and J by 6 bases, leaving 12 bases between them. The CDR3 consists of 14 residues. The germline gives CDR1 SGHTA, CDR2 FQGNSA. The CDR3 coding sequence is TGTGCCAGCAGCTTTGGAGGGAGCGCTCAGCCCCAGCATTTT. Protein: CASSFGGSAQPQHF.

This clonotype is medium-sized. This rearrangement joins TRBV9 to TRBJ2-7; TRBD1 matches 7 bases. Per germline, CDR1 SGDLS and CDR2 YYNGEE. The CDR3 contains 14 residues. J was trimmed by 0 bases and V by 2 bases; bases with no gene match: 2. Here the CDR3 reads CASSVGQVSYEQYF. The DNA of the CDR3 is TGTGCCAGCAGCGTCGGACAGGTCTCCTACGAGCAGTACTTC.

This clonotype was seen a few times. V usage is TRBV20-1 and J usage is TRBJ2-1; 9 nucleotides agree with TRBD2. Germline trimming cut 3 bases from V and 5 bases from J; bases unmatched to any gene: 11. Germline-derived CDR1 and CDR2 are DFQATT and SNEGSKA (reference sequence). This CDR3 is built from 16 residues. The CDR3 protein is CSASKRGVTNDNEQFF. The CDR3, as DNA: TGCAGTGCTAGCAAGCGGGGGGTTACGAATGACAATGAGCAGTTCTTC.